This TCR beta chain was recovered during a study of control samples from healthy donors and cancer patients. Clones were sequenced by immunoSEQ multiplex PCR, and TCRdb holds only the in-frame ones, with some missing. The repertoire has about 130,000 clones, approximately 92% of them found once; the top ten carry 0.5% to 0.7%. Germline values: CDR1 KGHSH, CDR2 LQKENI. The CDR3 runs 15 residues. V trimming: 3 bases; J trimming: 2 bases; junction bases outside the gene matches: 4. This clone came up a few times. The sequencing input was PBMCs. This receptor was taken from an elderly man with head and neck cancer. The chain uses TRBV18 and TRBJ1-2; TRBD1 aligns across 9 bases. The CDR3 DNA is TGTGCCAGCTCACCCTTCGGACAGGGGAACTATGGCTACACCTTC. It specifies CASSPFGQGNYGYTF.